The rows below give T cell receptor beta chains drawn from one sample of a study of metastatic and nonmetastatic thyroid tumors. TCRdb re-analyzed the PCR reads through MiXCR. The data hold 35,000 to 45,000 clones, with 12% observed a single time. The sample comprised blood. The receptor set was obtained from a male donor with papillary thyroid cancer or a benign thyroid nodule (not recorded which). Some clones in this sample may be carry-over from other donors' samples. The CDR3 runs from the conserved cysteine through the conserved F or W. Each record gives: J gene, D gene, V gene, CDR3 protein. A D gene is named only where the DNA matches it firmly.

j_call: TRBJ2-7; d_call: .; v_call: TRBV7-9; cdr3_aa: CASSSRDEWEQYF
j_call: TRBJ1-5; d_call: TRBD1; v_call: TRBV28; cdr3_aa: CASSIQGSNQPQHF
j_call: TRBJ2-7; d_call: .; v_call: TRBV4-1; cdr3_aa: CASSRATGVSYEQYF
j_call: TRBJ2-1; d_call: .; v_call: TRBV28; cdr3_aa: CASSILYSRNEQFF
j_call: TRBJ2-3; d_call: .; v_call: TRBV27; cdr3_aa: CASSSHYGTSTDTQYF
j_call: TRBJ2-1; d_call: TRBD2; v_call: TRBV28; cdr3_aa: CASSLGGGPKEQFF
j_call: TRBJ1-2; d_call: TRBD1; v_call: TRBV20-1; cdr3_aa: CSARDPEGARSGYTF
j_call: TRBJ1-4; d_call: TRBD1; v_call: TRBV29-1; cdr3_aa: CSVEGSGGEKLFF
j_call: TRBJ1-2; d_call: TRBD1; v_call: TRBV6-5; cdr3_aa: CASSYSSRGQGDFGYTF
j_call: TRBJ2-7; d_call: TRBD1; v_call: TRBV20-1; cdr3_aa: CSATGQDTYEQYF
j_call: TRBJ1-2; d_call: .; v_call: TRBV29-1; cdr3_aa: CSVVSEERYGYTF
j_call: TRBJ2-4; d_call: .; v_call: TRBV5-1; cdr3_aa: CASSFSGNIQYF
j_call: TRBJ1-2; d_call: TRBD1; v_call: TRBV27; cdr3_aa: CASSRVQGALGYTF
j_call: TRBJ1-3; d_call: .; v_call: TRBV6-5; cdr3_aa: CASSYSVTSGNTIYF
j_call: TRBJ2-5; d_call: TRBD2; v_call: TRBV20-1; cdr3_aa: CSARDGGLAGQETQYF
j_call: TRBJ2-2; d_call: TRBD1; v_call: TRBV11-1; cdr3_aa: CASPTQVGGAPGTGELFF
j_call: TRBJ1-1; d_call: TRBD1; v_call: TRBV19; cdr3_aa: CASSIQTGTRKNTEAFF
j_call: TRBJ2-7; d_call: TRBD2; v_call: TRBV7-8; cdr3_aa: CASSGSGNEQYF
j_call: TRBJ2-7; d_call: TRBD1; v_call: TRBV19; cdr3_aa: CASTGQVGAYEQYF
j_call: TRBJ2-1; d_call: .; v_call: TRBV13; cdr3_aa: CASSTRETEQFF
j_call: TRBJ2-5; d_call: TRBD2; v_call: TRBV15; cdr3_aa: CATSPSGGGETQYF
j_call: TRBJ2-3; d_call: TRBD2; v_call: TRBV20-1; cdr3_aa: CSAPPGTSRTDTQYF
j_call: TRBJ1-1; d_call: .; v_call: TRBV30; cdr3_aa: CAWGPLPSEAFF
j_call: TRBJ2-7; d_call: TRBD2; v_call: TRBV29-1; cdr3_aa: CSAQGLADSYEQYF
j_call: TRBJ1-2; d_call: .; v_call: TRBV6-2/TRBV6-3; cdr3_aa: CATSLRQDYGYTF
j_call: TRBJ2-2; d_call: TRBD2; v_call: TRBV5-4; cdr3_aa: CASSWGLAGGGTGELFF
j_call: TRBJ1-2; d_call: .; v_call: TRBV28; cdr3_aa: CASSLGQNYGYTF
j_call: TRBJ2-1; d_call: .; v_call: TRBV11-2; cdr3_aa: CASSLEREQFF
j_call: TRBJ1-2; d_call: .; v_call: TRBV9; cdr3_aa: CASSVDPGSNYGYTF
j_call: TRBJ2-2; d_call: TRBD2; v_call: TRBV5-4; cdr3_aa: CASSLDGRGAGELFF
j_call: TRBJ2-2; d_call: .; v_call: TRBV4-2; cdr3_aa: CASSQAGGVWGGQVTGELFF
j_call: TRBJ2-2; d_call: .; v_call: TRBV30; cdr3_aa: CAWTPMTSGDTPELFF
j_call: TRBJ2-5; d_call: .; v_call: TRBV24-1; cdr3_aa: CATSDPGTQETQYF
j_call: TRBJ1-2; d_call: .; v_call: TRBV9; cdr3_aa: CASSVYGYTF
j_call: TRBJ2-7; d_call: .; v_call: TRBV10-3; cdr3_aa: CAISVDLSSYEQYF
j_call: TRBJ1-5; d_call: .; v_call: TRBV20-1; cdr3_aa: CSARGREYQPQHF
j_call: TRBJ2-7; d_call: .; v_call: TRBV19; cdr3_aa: CASSQTGTNSYEQYF
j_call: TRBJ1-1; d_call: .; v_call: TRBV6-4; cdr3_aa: CASSDATYQGRRGEAFF
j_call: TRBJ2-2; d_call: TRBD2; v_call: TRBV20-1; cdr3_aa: CSARVLAGGLTGELFF
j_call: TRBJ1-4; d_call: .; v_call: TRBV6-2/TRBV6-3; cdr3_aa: CASSSAGAANDELFF
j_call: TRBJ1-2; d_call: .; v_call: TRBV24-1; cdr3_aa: CATSLGGGNYGYTF
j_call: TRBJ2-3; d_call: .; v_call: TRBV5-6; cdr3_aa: CASSLHDLPCTDTQYF
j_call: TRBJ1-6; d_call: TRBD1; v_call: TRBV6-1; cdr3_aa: CASSGTDRGYSPLHF
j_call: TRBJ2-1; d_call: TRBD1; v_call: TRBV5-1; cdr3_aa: CASSLMGQASYNEQFF
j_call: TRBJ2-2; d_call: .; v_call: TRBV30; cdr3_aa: CAWSRAGELFF
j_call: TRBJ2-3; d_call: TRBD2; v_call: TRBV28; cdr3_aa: CASRSSGSRTDTQYF